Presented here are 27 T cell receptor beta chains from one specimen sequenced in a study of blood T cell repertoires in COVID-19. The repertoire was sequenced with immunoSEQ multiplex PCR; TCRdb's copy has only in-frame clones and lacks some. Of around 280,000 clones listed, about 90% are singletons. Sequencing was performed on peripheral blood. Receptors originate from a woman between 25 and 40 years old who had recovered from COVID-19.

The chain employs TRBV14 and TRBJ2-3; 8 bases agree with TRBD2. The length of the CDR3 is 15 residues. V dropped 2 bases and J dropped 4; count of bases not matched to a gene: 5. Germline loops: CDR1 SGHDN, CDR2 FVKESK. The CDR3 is CASSQIAGNADTQYF. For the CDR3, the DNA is TGTGCCAGCAGCCAAATAGCGGGAAATGCAGATACGCAGTATTTT.

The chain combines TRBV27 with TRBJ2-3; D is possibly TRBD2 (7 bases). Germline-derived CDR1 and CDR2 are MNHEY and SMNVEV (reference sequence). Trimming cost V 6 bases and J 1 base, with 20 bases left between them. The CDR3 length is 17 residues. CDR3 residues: CASSRRAGGGRTDTQYF. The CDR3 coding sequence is TGTGCCAGCAGCCGCCGGGCTGGCGGGGGCCGCACAGATACGCAGTATTTT.

The CDR3 sequence is CASSQDRGVNTGELFF. The CDR3 nucleotides read TGCGCCAGCAGCCAAGACAGGGGCGTGAACACCGGGGAGCTGTTTTTT. V gene TRBV4-1 combines with J gene TRBJ2-2, with D possibly matching TRBD1 (6 bases). Trimming shortened V by 0 bases and J by 1 base, and 9 bases separated the two germline ends. CDR1 is MGHRA and CDR2 is YSYEKL in the germline V gene. This CDR3 is 16 amino acids long.

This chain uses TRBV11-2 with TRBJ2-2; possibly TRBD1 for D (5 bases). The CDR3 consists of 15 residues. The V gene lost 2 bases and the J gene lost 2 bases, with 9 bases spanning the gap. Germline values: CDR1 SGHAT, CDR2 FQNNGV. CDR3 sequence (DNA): TGTGCCAGCAGCTTACGTAGGGGAAACACCGGGGAGCTGTTTTTT. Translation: CASSLRRGNTGELFF.

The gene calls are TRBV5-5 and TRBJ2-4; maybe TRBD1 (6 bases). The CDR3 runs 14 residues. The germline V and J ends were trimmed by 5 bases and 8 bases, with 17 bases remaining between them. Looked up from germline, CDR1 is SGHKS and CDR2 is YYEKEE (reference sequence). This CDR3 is CASSVDRVRDIQYF. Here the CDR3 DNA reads TGTGCCAGCAGTGTGGACAGAGTGAGGGACATTCAGTACTTC.

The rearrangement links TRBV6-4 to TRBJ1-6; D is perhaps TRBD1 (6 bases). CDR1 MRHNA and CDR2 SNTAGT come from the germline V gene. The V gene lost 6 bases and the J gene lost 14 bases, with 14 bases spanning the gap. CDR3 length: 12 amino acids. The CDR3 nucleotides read TGTGCCAGCAGGTTCCAGGGGTGGGCCCTCCACTTT. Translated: CASRFQGWALHF.

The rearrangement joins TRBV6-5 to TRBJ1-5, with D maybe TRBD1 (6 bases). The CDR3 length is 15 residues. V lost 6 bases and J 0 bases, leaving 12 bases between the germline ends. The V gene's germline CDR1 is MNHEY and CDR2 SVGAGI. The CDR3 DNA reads TGTGCCAGCAGCAGTGGACAGTATAGCAATCAGCCCCAGCATTTT. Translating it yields CASSSGQYSNQPQHF.

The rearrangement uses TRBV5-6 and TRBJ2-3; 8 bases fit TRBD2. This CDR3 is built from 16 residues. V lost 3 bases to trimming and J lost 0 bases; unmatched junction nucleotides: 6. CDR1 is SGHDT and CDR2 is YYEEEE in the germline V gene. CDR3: CASSSGASGSTDTQYF. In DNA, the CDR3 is TGTGCCAGCAGCTCCGGGGCTAGCGGGAGCACAGATACGCAGTATTTT.

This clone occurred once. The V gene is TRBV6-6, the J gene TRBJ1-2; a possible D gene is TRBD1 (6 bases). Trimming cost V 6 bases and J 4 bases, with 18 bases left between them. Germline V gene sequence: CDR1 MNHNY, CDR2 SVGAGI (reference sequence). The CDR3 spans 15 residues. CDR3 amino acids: CASRTSRGTSYGYTF. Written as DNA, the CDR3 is TGTGCCAGCAGGACCTCAAGGGGGACATCCTATGGCTACACCTTC.

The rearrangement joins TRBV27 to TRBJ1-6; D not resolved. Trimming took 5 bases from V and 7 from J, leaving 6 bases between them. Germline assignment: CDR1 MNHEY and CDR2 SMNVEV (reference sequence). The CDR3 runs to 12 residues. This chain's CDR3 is CASSHRNSPLHF. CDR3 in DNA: TGTGCCAGCAGTCACAGAAATTCACCCCTCCACTTT.

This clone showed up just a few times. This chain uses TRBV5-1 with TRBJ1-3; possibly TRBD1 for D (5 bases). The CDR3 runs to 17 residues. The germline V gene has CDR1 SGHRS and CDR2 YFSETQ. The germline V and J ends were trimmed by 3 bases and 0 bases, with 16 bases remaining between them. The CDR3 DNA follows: TGCGCCAGCAGCTCGGCACCGCAGGGTTTCTCTGGAAACACCATATATTTT. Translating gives CASSSAPQGFSGNTIYF.

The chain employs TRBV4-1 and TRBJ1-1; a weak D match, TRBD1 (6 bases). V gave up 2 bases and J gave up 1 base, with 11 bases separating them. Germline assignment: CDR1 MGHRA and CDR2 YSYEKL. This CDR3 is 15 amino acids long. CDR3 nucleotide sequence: TGCGCCAGCAGCCAATCACAGGACAGGAACACTGAAGCTTTCTTT. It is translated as CASSQSQDRNTEAFF.

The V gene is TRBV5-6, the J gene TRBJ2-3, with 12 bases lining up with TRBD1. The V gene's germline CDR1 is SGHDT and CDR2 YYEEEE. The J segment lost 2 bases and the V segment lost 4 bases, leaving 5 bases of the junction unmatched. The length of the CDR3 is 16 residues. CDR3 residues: CASSPVGQGATDTQYF. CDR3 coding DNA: TGTGCCAGCAGCCCGGTGGGACAGGGGGCCACAGATACGCAGTATTTT.

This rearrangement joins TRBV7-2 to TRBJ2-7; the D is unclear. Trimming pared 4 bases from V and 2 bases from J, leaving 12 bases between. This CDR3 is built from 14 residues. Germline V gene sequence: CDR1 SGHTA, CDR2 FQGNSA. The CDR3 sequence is CASSSSRIAYEQYF. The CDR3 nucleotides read TGTGCCAGCAGCTCTTCCAGGATCGCCTACGAGCAGTACTTC.

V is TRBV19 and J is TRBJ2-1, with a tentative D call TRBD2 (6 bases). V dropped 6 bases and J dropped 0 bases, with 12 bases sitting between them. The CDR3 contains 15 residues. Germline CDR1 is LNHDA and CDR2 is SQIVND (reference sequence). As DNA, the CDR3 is TGTGCCAGTAGGGGCGGAGGGAGCTCCTACAATGAGCAGTTCTTC. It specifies CASRGGGSSYNEQFF. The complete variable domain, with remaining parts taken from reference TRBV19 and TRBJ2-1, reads DGGITQSPKYLFRKEGQNVTLSCEQNLNHDAMYWYRQDPGQGLRLIYYSQIVNDFQKGDIAEGYSVSREKKESFPLTVTSAQKNPTAFYLCASRGGGSSYNEQFFGPGTRLTVL.

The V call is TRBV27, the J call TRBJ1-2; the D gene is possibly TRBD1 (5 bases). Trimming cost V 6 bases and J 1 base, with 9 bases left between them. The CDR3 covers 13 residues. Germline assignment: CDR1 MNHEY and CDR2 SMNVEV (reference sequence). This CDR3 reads CASRLTDNYGYTF. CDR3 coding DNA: TGTGCCAGCAGATTGACAGATAACTATGGCTACACCTTC.

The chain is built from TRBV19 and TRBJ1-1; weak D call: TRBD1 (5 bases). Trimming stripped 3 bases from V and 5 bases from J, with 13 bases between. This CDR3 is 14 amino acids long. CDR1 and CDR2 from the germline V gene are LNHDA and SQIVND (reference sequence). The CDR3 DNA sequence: TGTGCCAGTAGTATGGCGGGGGGAGGAACTGAAGCTTTCTTT. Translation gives CASSMAGGGTEAFF.

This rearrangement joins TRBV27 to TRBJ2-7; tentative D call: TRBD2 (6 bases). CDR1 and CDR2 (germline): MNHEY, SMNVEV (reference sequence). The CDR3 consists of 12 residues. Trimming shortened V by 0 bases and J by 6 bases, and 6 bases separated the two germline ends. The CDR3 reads CASSLSGGEQYF. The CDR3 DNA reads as TGTGCCAGCAGTTTATCGGGGGGCGAGCAGTACTTC.

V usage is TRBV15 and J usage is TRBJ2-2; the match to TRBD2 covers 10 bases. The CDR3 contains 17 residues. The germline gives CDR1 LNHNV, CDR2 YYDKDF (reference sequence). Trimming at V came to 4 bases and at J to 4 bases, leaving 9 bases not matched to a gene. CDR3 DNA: TGTGCCACCAGCATTCTAGCGGGGGTTCGGGGCACCGGGGAGCTGTTTTTT. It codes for CATSILAGVRGTGELFF. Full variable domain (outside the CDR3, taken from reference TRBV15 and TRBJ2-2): DAMVIQNPRYQVTQFGKPVTLSCSQTLNHNVMYWYQQKSSQAPKLLFHYYDKDFNNEADTPDNFQSRRPNTSFCFLDIRSPGLGDTAMYLCATSILAGVRGTGELFFGEGSRLTVL.

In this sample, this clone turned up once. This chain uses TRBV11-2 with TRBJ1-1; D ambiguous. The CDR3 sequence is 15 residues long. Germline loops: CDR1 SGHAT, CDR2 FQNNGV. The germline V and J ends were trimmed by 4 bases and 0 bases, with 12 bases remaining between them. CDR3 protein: CASSSSGLLNTEAFF. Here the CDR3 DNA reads TGTGCCAGCAGCTCATCCGGACTTTTGAACACTGAAGCTTTCTTT.

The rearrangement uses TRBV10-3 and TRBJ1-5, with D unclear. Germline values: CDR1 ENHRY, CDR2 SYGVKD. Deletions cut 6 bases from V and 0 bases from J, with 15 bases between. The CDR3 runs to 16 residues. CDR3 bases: TGTGCCATCAGGGCCTGGGTGAGCGCTAGCAATCAGCCCCAGCATTTT. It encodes CAIRAWVSASNQPQHF.

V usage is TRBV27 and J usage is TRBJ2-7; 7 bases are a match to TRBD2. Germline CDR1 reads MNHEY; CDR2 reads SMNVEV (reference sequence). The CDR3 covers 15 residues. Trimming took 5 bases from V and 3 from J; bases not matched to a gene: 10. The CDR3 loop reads CASSPRLGTNYEQYF. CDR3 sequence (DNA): TGTGCCAGCAGTCCTCGTCTGGGGACTAACTACGAGCAGTACTTC.

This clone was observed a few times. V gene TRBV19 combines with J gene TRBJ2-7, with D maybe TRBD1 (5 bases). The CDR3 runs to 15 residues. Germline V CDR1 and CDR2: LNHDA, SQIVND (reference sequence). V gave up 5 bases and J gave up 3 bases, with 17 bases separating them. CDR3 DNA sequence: TGTGCCAGTAGTGTTGGCTGGGGCAGAAACTACGAGCAGTACTTC. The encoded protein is CASSVGWGRNYEQYF.

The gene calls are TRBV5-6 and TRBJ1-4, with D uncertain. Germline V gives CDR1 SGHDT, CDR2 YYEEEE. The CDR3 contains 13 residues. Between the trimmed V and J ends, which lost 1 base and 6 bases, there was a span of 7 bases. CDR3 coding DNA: TGTGCCAGCAGCTTGCTCGGTGATGAAAAACTGTTTTTT. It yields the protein CASSLLGDEKLFF. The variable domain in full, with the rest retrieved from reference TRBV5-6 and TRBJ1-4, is DAGVTQSPTHLIKTRGQQVTLRCSPKSGHDTVSWYQQALGQGPQFIFQYYEEEERQRGNFPDRFSGHQFPNYSSELNVNALLLGDSALYLCASSLLGDEKLFFGSGTQLSVL.

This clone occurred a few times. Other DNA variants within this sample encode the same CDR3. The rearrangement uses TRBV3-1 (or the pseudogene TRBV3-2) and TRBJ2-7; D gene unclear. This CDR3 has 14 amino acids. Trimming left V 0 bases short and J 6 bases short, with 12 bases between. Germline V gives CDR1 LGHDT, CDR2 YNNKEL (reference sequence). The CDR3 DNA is TGTGCCAGCAGCCAAGATATCGTGGCAGGCGAGCAGTACTTC. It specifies CASSQDIVAGEQYF.

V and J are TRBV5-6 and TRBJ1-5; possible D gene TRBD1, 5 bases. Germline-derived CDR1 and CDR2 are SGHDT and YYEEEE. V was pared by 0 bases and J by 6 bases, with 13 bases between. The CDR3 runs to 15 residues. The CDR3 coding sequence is TGTGCCAGCAGCTTGGTTTCGGCTACAGGTCAGCCCCAGCATTTT. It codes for CASSLVSATGQPQHF.

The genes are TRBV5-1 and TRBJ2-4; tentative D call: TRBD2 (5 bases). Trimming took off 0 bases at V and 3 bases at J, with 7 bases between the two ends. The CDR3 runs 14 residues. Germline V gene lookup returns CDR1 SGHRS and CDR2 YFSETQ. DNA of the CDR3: TGCGCCAGCAGCTTGGCCGGGGACAAAAACATTCAGTACTTC. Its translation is CASSLAGDKNIQYF. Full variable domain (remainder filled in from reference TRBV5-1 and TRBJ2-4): KAGVTQTPRYLIKTRGQQVTLSCSPISGHRSVSWYQQTPGQGLQFLFEYFSETQRNKGNFPGRFSGRQFSNSRSEMNVSTLELGDSALYLCASSLAGDKNIQYFGAGTRLSVL.